The 28 T cell receptor beta chains reported below all come from one sample, sequenced in a study of T cell repertoires in aging, cancer and after chemotherapy. Multiplex touch-down PCR with TRB-A/B primers amplified rearranged V-D-J TRB sequences. TCRdb recomputed calls from the multiplex PCR reads with MiXCR, one row per CDR3 protein. This sample has about 9,200 distinct CDR3 sequences, with roughly 37% found just once. Amplification of TCR beta used genomic DNA extracted from peripheral blood. The source material was blood. The receptors come from a human donor in good health.

The J gene is TRBJ2-2, the V gene TRBV20-1; 7 bases fit TRBD2. The CDR3 consists of 14 residues. V shed 1 base, J shed 4 bases, and the junction held 3 bases outside the gene matches. The germline CDR1 and CDR2 sequences are DFQATT and SNEGSKA (reference sequence). CDR3 sequence (DNA): TGCAGTGCTAGAGTCGCGGGAGTCACCGGGGAGCTGTTTTTT. Its translation is CSARVAGVTGELFF.

This clonotype was recorded once. This chain uses TRBV18 with TRBJ1-2; a weak D match, TRBD1 (6 bases). Germline V gene lookup returns CDR1 KGHSH and CDR2 LQKENI. The V end lost 6 bases, the J end lost 4 bases, and 15 bases lay between the germline ends. The CDR3 has 14 residues. The CDR3 DNA sequence: TGTGCCAGCTCTCCGGGACAAGATCTCTATGGCTACACCTTC. The encoded protein is CASSPGQDLYGYTF.

This chain connects TRBV11-1 to TRBJ2-6; D gene ambiguous. The CDR3 has 14 residues. Trimming removed 3 bases from V and 4 bases from J, with 7 bases in between. CDR1 SGHAT and CDR2 FQDESV come from the germline V gene (reference sequence). The CDR3 reads CASSLVAGANVLTF. The CDR3 region has the DNA TGTGCCAGCAGCTTGGTAGCCGGGGCCAACGTCCTGACTTTC.

This clonotype ranks as medium-sized (0.01 to 0.1%). The rearrangement links TRBV19 to TRBJ2-2, with D possibly matching TRBD1 (5 bases). The V end was cut by 5 bases, the J end by 4 bases, with 11 bases between. The germline V gene encodes CDR1 LNHDA and CDR2 SQIVND (reference sequence). The CDR3 is 14 residues long. The CDR3 region has the DNA TGTGCCAGTAGTCTCCAGGGTGGCACCGGGGAGCTGTTTTTT. Translation: CASSLQGGTGELFF.

The chain couples TRBV5-1 to TRBJ2-3; 7 bases fit TRBD2. Germline CDR1 and CDR2: SGHRS and YFSETQ. The CDR3 length is 16 residues. V dropped 5 bases and J dropped 5; count of bases not matched to a gene: 14. The chain's CDR3 is CASRFSREERGDTQYF. The CDR3, as DNA: TGCGCCAGCAGATTCAGCCGGGAGGAGAGAGGAGATACGCAGTATTTT.

This clonotype turned up a few times. This chain uses TRBV19 with TRBJ2-7; D ambiguous. In germline, CDR1 is LNHDA, CDR2 SQIVND (reference sequence). The CDR3 sequence is 14 residues long. Trimming removed 1 base from V and 0 bases from J, with 7 bases in between. CDR3 DNA sequence: TGTGCCAGTAGTATAGCGGGTAGCTCCTACGAGCAGTACTTC. Residues: CASSIAGSSYEQYF.

There are a few counts of this clonotype. The chain recombines TRBV5-5 with TRBJ1-2; D might be TRBD1 (5 bases). The germline V and J ends were trimmed by 3 bases and 7 bases, with 10 bases remaining between them. The germline CDR1 and CDR2 sequences are SGHKS and YYEKEE (reference sequence). The CDR3 has 12 residues. CDR3 coding DNA: TGTGCCAGCAGCTCCCCCGGGACTGGCTACACCTTC. Its protein is CASSSPGTGYTF.

The rearrangement joins TRBV12-3 or TRBV12-4 to TRBJ2-1; D is undetermined. Trimming shortened V by 6 bases and J by 6 bases, and 15 bases separated the two germline ends. The CDR3 is 14 amino acids. The CDR3 bases are TGTGCCAGCAGGTACCAGGAGTCCCGCAATGAGCAGTTCTTC. It yields the protein CASRYQESRNEQFF.

The gene calls are TRBV6-6 and TRBJ2-7; 9 bases agree with TRBD1. The CDR3 is made up of 14 amino acids. V shed 7 bases, J shed 4 bases, and the junction held 8 bases outside the gene matches. Looked up from germline, CDR1 is MNHNY and CDR2 is SVGAGI (reference sequence). CDR3 region: CASTPGQGGYEQYF. The CDR3 nucleotides are TGTGCCAGCACTCCGGGACAGGGAGGGTACGAGCAGTACTTC.

The J gene is TRBJ1-1, the V gene TRBV18; 7 bases fit TRBD1. V dropped 3 bases and J dropped 6; count of bases not matched to a gene: 7. The germline gives CDR1 KGHSH, CDR2 LQKENI. The CDR3 is made up of 14 amino acids. The CDR3 DNA sequence: TGTGCCAGCTCACCGGGACAGAGAGGTTCTGAAGCTTTCTTT. Translated: CASSPGQRGSEAFF.

In its sample, this clonotype was seen a few times. This chain uses TRBV15 with TRBJ1-5; 10 bases align to TRBD1. Germline CDR1 reads LNHNV; CDR2 reads YYDKDF (reference sequence). V was clipped by 4 bases and J by 6 bases; unmatched bases: 6. The CDR3 has 15 residues. The CDR3 DNA reads TGTGCCACCAGCAATCGGACAGGGGGAAGTCAGCCCCAGCATTTT. This codes for CATSNRTGGSQPQHF.

V is TRBV6-6 and J is TRBJ2-2; the match to TRBD1 covers 10 bases. V shed 2 bases and J 6 bases; nucleotides not matched to a gene: 3. The V gene's germline CDR1 is MNHNY and CDR2 SVGAGI (reference sequence). CDR3 size: 15 residues. CDR3 sequence reads: CASSYRDRGSGELFF. The CDR3 nucleotides read TGTGCCAGCAGTTACCGGGACAGGGGTTCCGGGGAGCTGTTTTTT.

Comments on this clonotype: No conserved phenylalanine or tryptophan ends this CDR3, so it is likely a read error. V is TRBV7-6 and J is TRBJ2-1; D is uncertain. Per germline, CDR1 SGHVS and CDR2 FNYEAQ. The V gene lost 1 base and the J gene lost 9 bases, with 7 bases spanning the gap. There are 12 residues in the CDR3. CDR3 region: CASSLGGGEQFL. The CDR3, as DNA: TGTGCCAGCAGCTTAGGTGGCGGTGAGCAGTTCTTA.

This clonotype came up a few times. V is TRBV27 and J is TRBJ2-3; D might be TRBD2 (6 bases). V shed 3 bases and J shed 3 bases, with 7 bases lying between them. From germline, CDR1 is MNHEY and CDR2 SMNVEV (reference sequence). This CDR3 region has 13 residues. CDR3 nucleotide sequence: TGTGCCAGCAGTTTTGGGGGGACAGATACGCAGTATTTT. Protein: CASSFGGTDTQYF.

This clonotype was seen more than once but under ten times. V is TRBV6-5 and J is TRBJ1-5, with D maybe TRBD1 (6 bases). Trimming pared 6 bases from V and 4 bases from J, leaving 19 bases between. There are 16 residues in the CDR3. Per germline, CDR1 MNHEY and CDR2 SVGAGI. DNA for the CDR3: TGTGCCAGCAGCAAAAAAACAGGGAATGGGAATCAGCCCCAGCATTTT. This sequence encodes CASSKKTGNGNQPQHF.

The chain has TRBV18 and TRBJ1-4; D remains ambiguous. Trimming pared 0 bases from V and 3 bases from J, leaving 5 bases between. The CDR3 length is 14 residues. CDR1 KGHSH and CDR2 LQKENI come from the germline V gene. Written as DNA, the CDR3 is TGTGCCAGCTCACCACCCCAACCTAATGAAAAACTGTTTTTT. This encodes CASSPPQPNEKLFF.

This clonotype was picked up a small number of times. The chain carries TRBV12-3 or TRBV12-4 and TRBJ2-7, with D perhaps TRBD2 (5 bases). This CDR3 region has 13 residues. V lost 3 bases and J lost 2, with 8 bases in between. The CDR3, as DNA: TGTGCCAGCAGTTTCCCCGGGGCCTACGAGCAGTACTTC. Its translation is CASSFPGAYEQYF.

This clonotype is labeled as medium-sized. In nucleotides, the CDR3 is TGTGCCAGCAGTTACGAGGGCTGGGATAACCAAGAGACCCAGTACTTC. Translation: CASSYEGWDNQETQYF. The J gene is TRBJ2-5, the V gene TRBV6-6; D possibly corresponds to TRBD2 (5 bases). This CDR3 comprises 16 residues. Trimming left V 2 bases short and J 0 bases short, with 13 bases between. CDR1 MNHNY and CDR2 SVGAGI come from the germline V gene (reference sequence).

Note on this clonotype: This may be a read error, as it is one base from a much larger clone. The chain is built from TRBV19 and TRBJ2-2; the D gene is possibly TRBD1 (6 bases). The CDR3 sequence is 15 residues long. In germline, CDR1 is LNHDA, CDR2 SQIVND (reference sequence). This CDR3 reads CASSFSQGNTVELFF. The CDR3 DNA reads TGTGCCAGTAGCTTCTCGCAGGGGAACACCGTGGAGCTGTTTTTT.

This clonotype has only a few counts. The CDR3 DNA reads as TGCGCCAGCAGCCCAGGACTAGCGGGAGCTCGGTCCTACGAGCAGTACTTC. It yields the protein CASSPGLAGARSYEQYF. The V gene is TRBV5-1, the J gene TRBJ2-7; TRBD2 agrees at 13 bases. The CDR3 runs 17 residues. The ends lost 4 bases at V and 1 base at J; junction bases unmatched: 8. Germline V gene sequence: CDR1 SGHRS, CDR2 YFSETQ.

With respect to this clonotype: The CDR3 ends on some other residue instead of the conserved phenylalanine or tryptophan, so this is likely a read error. This rearrangement joins TRBV12-3 or TRBV12-4 to TRBJ2-7; 7 bases are a match to TRBD2. The CDR3 contains 14 residues. After removal of 7 bases from V and 2 bases from J, the junction contained 8 bases not matched to a gene. Written as DNA, the CDR3 is TGTGCCAGCAACATGTGGGGGAGGGCCTACGAGCAGTACTAC. Translation: CASNMWGRAYEQYY.

The chain employs TRBV7-9 and TRBJ2-3; 12 nucleotides agree with TRBD1. CDR1 and CDR2 from the germline V gene are SEHNR and FQNEAQ (reference sequence). V was pared by 5 bases and J by 1 base, with 7 bases of the junction left unmatched. The CDR3 contains 17 residues. CDR3 DNA sequence: TGTGCCAGCAGCCCCGCCGGGACAGGGGGCGGCACAGATACGCAGTATTTT. Translation gives CASSPAGTGGGTDTQYF.

The chain joins TRBV12-3 or TRBV12-4 to TRBJ2-7; D tentatively reads TRBD1 or TRBD2 (5 bases each). The CDR3 sequence is 12 residues long. Deletions cut 3 bases from V and 6 bases from J, with 9 bases between. CDR3 sequence reads: CASSFKGTEQYF. CDR3 coding DNA: TGTGCCAGCAGTTTCAAGGGGACCGAGCAGTACTTC.

This chain uses TRBV6-8 with TRBJ2-2, with D unclear. There are 17 residues in the CDR3. Germline V gene sequence: CDR1 MNHGY, CDR2 SAAAGT. V was clipped by 8 bases and J by 5 bases, with 24 bases between them. CDR3 loop: CASRVRFSGKGTGELFF. For the CDR3, the DNA is TGTGCCAGCCGAGTGCGATTTAGTGGGAAAGGGACCGGGGAGCTGTTTTTT.

This sequence joins TRBV7-9 and TRBJ2-5, with 8 positions matching TRBD1. Germline assignment: CDR1 SEHNR and CDR2 FQNEAQ (reference sequence). The CDR3 consists of 18 residues. The V gene end was trimmed by 5 bases and the J gene end by 1 base; junction bases not matched to a gene: 15. The CDR3 coding sequence is TGTGCCAGCAGCCCGATACCTTGGACAGGGACCGTCCAAGAGACCCAGTACTTC. Translation gives CASSPIPWTGTVQETQYF.

The chain joins TRBV6-5 to TRBJ2-3; the D gene is possibly TRBD1 (6 bases). The V gene lost 4 bases and the J gene lost 2 bases, with 13 bases spanning the gap. Per germline, CDR1 MNHEY and CDR2 SVGAGI. This CDR3 is built from 15 residues. CDR3 sequence: CASSFGSGATDTQYF. The CDR3 DNA follows: TGTGCCAGCAGTTTCGGGTCAGGGGCCACAGATACGCAGTATTTT.

This clonotype was detected a few times. The CDR3 is CASRWTGEETQYF. The CDR3 bases are TGTGCCAGCAGGTGGACAGGCGAAGAGACCCAGTACTTC. The V gene is TRBV7-9, the J gene TRBJ2-5; 7 bases match TRBD1. The CDR3 is 13 residues long. The junction had 4 bases not matched to a gene; V was cut back by 6 bases and J by 3 bases. Germline V gene data show CDR1 as SEHNR and CDR2 as FQNEAQ (reference sequence).

In its sample, this clonotype was seen once. A junction boundary mismatches the germline segment, possibly from a read error. This chain links TRBV6-5 with TRBJ1-2; no firm D call. Germline lookup yields CDR1 MNHEY and CDR2 SVGAGI. CDR3 size: 12 residues. CDR3 sequence reads: CASRQLNYGNTF. The CDR3 coding sequence is TGTGCCAGCAGACAGCTTAACTATGGCAACACCTTC.